This T cell receptor beta chain was found in a study of blood T cells in healthy people across ages. Overall study results and limits: Naive T cell percentage showed a strong correlation with TCR beta diversity.

Remarks on this clonotype: The antigen is not known.

The CDR3 runs to 15 residues. The V end lost 1 base, the J end lost 0 bases, and 9 bases lay between the germline ends. From germline, CDR1 is MGHRA and CDR2 YSYEKL. A J-beta primer mix and a sample-barcoded 5' primer were used in a second PCR of about 7 to 12 cycles. Each CDR3 protein gets one entry after TCRdb re-called the 5' RACE reads with MiXCR. Among under 800,000 distinct CDR3 sequences, roughly 20% were seen once, and the ten largest hold about 3.6%. The chain links TRBV4-1 to TRBJ1-1; D is ambiguous. The sequence came from a man aged 65 to 85 in good health. The sequencing input was blood. The chain's CDR3 is CASSQGEVVNTEAFF. The CDR3 DNA sequence: TGCGCCAGCAGCCAAGGGGAGGTGGTGAACACTGAAGCTTTCTTT.